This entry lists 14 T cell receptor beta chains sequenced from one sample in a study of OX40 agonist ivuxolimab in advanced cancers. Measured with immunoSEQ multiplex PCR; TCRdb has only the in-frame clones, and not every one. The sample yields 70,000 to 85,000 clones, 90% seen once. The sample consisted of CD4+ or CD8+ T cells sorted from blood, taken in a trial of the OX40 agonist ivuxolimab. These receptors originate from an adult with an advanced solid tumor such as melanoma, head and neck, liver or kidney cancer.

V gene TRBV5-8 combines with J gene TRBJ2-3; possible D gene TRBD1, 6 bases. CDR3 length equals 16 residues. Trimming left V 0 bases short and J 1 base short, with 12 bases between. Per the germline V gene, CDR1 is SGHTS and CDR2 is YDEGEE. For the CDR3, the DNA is TGTGCCAGCAGCTTGGGGGCCGGGACACGCACAGATACGCAGTATTTT. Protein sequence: CASSLGAGTRTDTQYF.

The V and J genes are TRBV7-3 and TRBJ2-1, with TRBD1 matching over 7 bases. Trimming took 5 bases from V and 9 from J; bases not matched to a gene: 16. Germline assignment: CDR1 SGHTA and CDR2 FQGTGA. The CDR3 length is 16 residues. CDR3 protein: CASSVHAGTARGEQFF. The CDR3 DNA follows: TGTGCCAGCAGCGTACACGCCGGGACAGCCAGGGGTGAGCAGTTCTTC. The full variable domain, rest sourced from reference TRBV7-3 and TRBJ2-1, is GAGVSQTPSNKVTEKGKYVELRCDPISGHTALYWYRQSLGQGPEFLIYFQGTGAADDSGLPNDRFFAVRPEGSVSTLKIQRTERGDSAVYLCASSVHAGTARGEQFFGPGTRLTVL.

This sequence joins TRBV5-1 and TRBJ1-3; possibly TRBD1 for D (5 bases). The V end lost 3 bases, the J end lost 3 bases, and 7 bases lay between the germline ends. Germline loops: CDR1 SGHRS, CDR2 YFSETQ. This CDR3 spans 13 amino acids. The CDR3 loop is CASSSGGGNTIYF. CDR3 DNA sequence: TGCGCCAGCAGCTCGGGGGGTGGAAACACCATATATTTT.

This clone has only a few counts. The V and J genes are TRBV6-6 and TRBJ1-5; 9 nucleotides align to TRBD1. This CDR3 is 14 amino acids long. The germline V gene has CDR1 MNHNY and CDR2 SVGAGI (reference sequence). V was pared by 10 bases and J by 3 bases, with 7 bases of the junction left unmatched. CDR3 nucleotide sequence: TGTGCCACACTGGACAGGGGCAACAATCAGCCCCAGCATTTT. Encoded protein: CATLDRGNNQPQHF.

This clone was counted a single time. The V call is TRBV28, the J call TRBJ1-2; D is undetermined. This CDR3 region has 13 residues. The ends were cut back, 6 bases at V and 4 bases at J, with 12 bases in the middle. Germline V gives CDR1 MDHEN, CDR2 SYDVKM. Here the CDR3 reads CASSADATYGYTF. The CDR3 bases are TGTGCCAGCAGCGCTGATGCGACCTATGGCTACACCTTC.

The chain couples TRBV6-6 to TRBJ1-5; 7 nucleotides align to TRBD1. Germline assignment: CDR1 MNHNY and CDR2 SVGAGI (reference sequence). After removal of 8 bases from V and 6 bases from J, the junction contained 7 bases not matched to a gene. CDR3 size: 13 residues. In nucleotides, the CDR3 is TGTGCCAGCGCAGGGGGAGGGGGTCAGCCCCAGCATTTT. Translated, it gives CASAGGGGQPQHF.

The DNA of the CDR3 is TGTGCCAGCTCACCCACGGGAGGAGGGGTAGGAGATACGCAGTATTTT. This encodes CASSPTGGGVGDTQYF. The V and J genes are TRBV18 and TRBJ2-3, with 7 bases fitting TRBD2. CDR3 length: 16 residues. CDR1 KGHSH and CDR2 LQKENI come from the germline V gene. V dropped 3 bases and J dropped 5; count of bases not matched to a gene: 11.

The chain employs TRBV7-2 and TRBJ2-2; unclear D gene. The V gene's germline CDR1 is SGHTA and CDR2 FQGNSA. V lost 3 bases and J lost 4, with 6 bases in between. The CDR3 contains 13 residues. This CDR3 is CASSFTTTGELFF. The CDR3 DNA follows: TGTGCCAGCAGCTTTACGACCACCGGGGAGCTGTTTTTT.

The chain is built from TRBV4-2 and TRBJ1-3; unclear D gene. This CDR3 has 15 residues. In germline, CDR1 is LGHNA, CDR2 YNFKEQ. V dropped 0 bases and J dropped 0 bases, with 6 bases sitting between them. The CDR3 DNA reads TGTGCCAGCAGCCAAGAACCTACCTCTGGAAACACCATATATTTT. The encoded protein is CASSQEPTSGNTIYF.

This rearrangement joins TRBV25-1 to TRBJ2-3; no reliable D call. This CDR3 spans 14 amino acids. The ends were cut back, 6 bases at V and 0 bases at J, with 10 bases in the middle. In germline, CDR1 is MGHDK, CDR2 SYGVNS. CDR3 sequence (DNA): TGTGCCAGCAGACAGACTGGAAGCACAGATACGCAGTATTTT. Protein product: CASRQTGSTDTQYF.

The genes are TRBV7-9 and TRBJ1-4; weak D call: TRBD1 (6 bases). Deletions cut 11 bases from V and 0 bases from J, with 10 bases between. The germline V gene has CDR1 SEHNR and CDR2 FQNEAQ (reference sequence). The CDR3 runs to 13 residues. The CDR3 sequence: CAGTGSTNEKLFF. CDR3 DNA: TGTGCCGGAACAGGGTCAACTAATGAAAAACTGTTTTTT.

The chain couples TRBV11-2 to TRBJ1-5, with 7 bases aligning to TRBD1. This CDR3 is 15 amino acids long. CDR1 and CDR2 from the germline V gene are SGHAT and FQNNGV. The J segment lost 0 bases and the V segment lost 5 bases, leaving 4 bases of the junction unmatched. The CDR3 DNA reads TGTGCCAGCAGCCGCGGGACAGTTAGCAATCAGCCCCAGCATTTT. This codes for CASSRGTVSNQPQHF.

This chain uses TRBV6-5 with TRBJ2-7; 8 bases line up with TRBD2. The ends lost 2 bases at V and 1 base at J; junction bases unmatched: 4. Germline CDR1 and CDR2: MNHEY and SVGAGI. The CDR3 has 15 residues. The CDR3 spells CASSYGVAGSYEQYF. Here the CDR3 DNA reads TGTGCCAGCAGTTACGGGGTAGCGGGGTCCTACGAGCAGTACTTC.

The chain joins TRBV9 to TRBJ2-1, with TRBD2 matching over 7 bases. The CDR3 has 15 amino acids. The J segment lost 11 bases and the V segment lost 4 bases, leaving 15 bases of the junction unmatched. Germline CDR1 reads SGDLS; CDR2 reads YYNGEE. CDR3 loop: CASSPGERGPNKQFF. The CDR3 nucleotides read TGTGCCAGCAGCCCCGGGGAGCGGGGACCAAATAAGCAGTTCTTC.